The source of this T cell receptor (beta chain) is a study of PD-1 blockade in classical Hodgkin lymphoma. TCRdb's copy holds only in-frame clones and misses some; the assay was immunoSEQ multiplex PCR. Altogether about 37,000 clones are present, more than 65% being singletons, with the ten largest covering approximately 15%. Autologous stem cell transplantation was followed by relapse in every patient, and brentuximab vedotin exposure varied. Germline V gene sequence: CDR1 SGHTA, CDR2 FQGNSA. This CDR3 has 14 residues. V lost 4 bases, J lost 1 base, and 10 bases lay in between. The sequenced sample was peripheral blood mononuclear cells (PBMCs), obtained before the second cycle of nivolumab. The chain joins TRBV7-2 to TRBJ2-5; D perhaps matches TRBD2 (6 bases). The clonotype originates from a human donor with classical Hodgkin lymphoma. Written as DNA, the CDR3 is TGTGCCAGCAGCTCGGGACTTTTCCAAGAGACCCAGTACTTC. This codes for CASSSGLFQETQYF.